This T cell receptor (beta chain) was profiled in a study of blood T cell repertoires in COVID-19. Study context: COVID-19 samples from acute and convalescent phases originated in the United States, Italy and Spain. T cells, B-cell-depleted T cells, or PBMCs provided the cDNA or gDNA that served as material.

Original processing methods: Amplification with reference gene primers provided the estimates of nucleated cell counts. Only in-frame clones appear in the TCRdb table, and some are missing; sequencing was by immunoSEQ multiplex PCR. The V and J calls and clone size come from that table; D and trimming were worked out from the DNA. The sample consists of about 72,000 clones, 82% of them appearing once. This clone turned up a few times. The length of the CDR3 is 13 residues. V was pared by 2 bases and J by 3 bases, with 8 bases between. Germline V CDR1 and CDR2: SGHRS, YFSETQ. The chain uses TRBV5-1 and TRBJ1-1; D is uncertain. This clonotype was sampled from a human donor in a cohort sampled during active COVID-19. The sample was peripheral blood. The CDR3, as DNA: TGCGCCAGCAGCTTCGGTGAACACACTGAAGCTTTCTTT. It specifies CASSFGEHTEAFF.